This TCR beta chain derives from a study of blood T cell repertoires in COVID-19 (dated by TCRdb to the early 2020s). General notes on the study: The collaborator samples originated in the United States, Italy and Spain and spanned the acute and convalescent phases of COVID-19. HLA class I and class II types, where available, came from metadata supplied by the sample provider rather than from assay-based typing. The samples were drawn from the first 160 participants of the ongoing ImmuneRACE study and from over 950 subjects provided by 6 global collaborators. A freely available public database, intended as a resource for researchers studying the immune response to SARS-CoV-2, is where the repertoires were released. The dataset comprised deeply sampled blood TCRbeta repertoires from subjects exposed to, actively infected with, or recovered from COVID-19. The material from the prospective study consisted of cDNA or gDNA derived from T cells, B-cell-depleted T cells, or PBMCs. Nearly every sample came with metadata listing a de-identified subject ID, COVID-19 status, age in years and sex. Results and caveats for the whole study, not just this receptor: The amount of clinical and demographic metadata varied by source and participant and was provided uncurated.

Here V drops 6 bases and J drops 1 base, and the junction holds 11 bases not matched to any gene. CDR1 and CDR2 are drawn from the germline V gene: KGHSH, LQKENI. The CDR3 holds 16 amino acids from the cysteine to the phenylalanine. The DNA shown is the 48-base CDR3, in frame from base 1. A word on this clone: Its antigen is unknown. Qualities for individual bases were not recorded, and no much larger clone is one base off.

Each collaborating institution followed its own protocols to collect whole blood in K2EDTA tubes. For TCRbeta analysis, collaborator samples were shipped as frozen whole blood, as isolated PBMCs, or as DNA extracted from either sample type. TCRbeta CDR3 regions were amplified from genomic DNA using the immunoSEQ Assay, a bias-controlled multiplex PCR. The authors processed their data as follows. Within the assay, amplification of reference gene primers was used to estimate how many nucleated cells each sample contained. Sequence reads were collapsed and filtered to measure the absolute abundance of every unique TCRbeta CDR3 rearrangement. Productive Simpson clonality was computed per sample as the square root of Simpson's diversity index over productive rearrangements. TCRdb provides this immuneACCESS table in a form limited to in-frame rearrangements. Some clones are lacking; in checked studies, under half of them reflect an unresolved V gene, and why the rest are absent is not known. The V and J calls and clone size were taken over from that table, and D and trimming were inferred from the DNA. The sample records some 31,000 clones, roughly 90% of which are singletons. About 13% of the sample rests with the top ten.

The TCR comes from a human donor in a cohort sampled during active COVID-19. The chain was built from TRBV18 and TRBJ1-1; 7 of the junction bases match TRBD1. The sequencing input was peripheral blood. The CDR3 sequence is CASSPYLTGENTEAFF. The base sequence is TGTGCCAGCTCGCCCTACTTAACAGGGGAGAACACTGAAGCTTTCTTT.